The 2 T cell receptor beta chains below all came from one sample that was sequenced in a study of vaccination effects on CD4 cells after COVID-19. Before any sequencing was done, the ViraFEST assay used viral peptide pools to expand antigen-specific CD4+ T cells. With 9 to 11 days of culture completed, CD4+ T cells were isolated. From March to December 2020, the person had a SARS-CoV-2 infection that was confirmed by PCR. Using immunoSEQ multiplex PCR, the repertoire was profiled, and TCRdb retains in-frame clones only, with some absent. The table has 35,000 to 45,000 clones, over 60% seen once. No antigen has been assigned to these receptors. Sequenced here: CD4+ T cells from PBMCs cultured with a peptide pool, sampled before COVID-19 vaccination. Every receptor here comes from a human donor who had a prior SARS-CoV-2 infection.

The V gene is TRBV6-2 or TRBV6-3, the J gene TRBJ2-6; no definite D call. The germline gives CDR1 MNHEY, CDR2 SVGEGT. V lost 3 bases and J lost 1, with 1 base in between. CDR3 size: 13 residues. CDR3 coding DNA: TGTGCCAGCAGTTATTCTGGGGCCAACGTCCTGACTTTC. Protein sequence: CASSYSGANVLTF.

The J gene is TRBJ1-6, the V gene TRBV19; 8 positions match TRBD1. Unmatched junction bases numbered 4, after V lost 5 bases and J lost 7 bases. This CDR3 region has 14 residues. The germline V gene encodes CDR1 LNHDA and CDR2 SQIVND (reference sequence). The CDR3 DNA reads TGTGCCAGTAGTGGACAGGGTAAGAATTCACCCCTCCACTTT. Its protein product is CASSGQGKNSPLHF.